Shown below are 29 T cell receptor beta chains from a single sample sequenced in a study of OX40 agonist ivuxolimab in advanced cancers. Libraries were prepared by immunoSEQ multiplex PCR; TCRdb keeps only in-frame clonotypes and omits some of them. The sample shows 60,000 to 85,000 clones, 85% to 90% of them seen only once. Sequenced material: CD4+ or CD8+ T cells sorted from blood, taken in a trial of the OX40 agonist ivuxolimab. Source of these receptors: an adult with an advanced solid tumor such as melanoma, head and neck, liver or kidney cancer.

The chain employs TRBV19 and TRBJ2-2; TRBD2 agrees at 10 bases. Germline assignment: CDR1 LNHDA and CDR2 SQIVND (reference sequence). J lost 7 bases, V lost 5 bases, and 13 bases had no gene match. The CDR3 extends over 17 amino acids. CDR3: CASSSLSGGPQIGELFF. In nucleotides, the CDR3 is TGTGCCAGTAGTTCTCTTAGCGGGGGGCCCCAGATCGGGGAGCTGTTTTTT. The full variable domain, in which reference TRBV19 and TRBJ2-2 provide the parts outside the CDR3, is DGGITQSPKYLFRKEGQNVTLSCEQNLNHDAMYWYRQDPGQGLRLIYYSQIVNDFQKGDIAEGYSVSREKKESFPLTVTSAQKNPTAFYLCASSSLSGGPQIGELFFGEGSRLTVL.

This clone was picked up one time. This chain joins TRBV27 and TRBJ1-1; maybe TRBD1 (5 bases). CDR3 length equals 13 residues. V was trimmed by 4 bases and J by 11 bases, leaving 17 bases between them. Germline values: CDR1 MNHEY, CDR2 SMNVEV (reference sequence). CDR3 loop: CASSYSTGYVAFF. The CDR3 nucleotides are TGTGCCAGCAGTTATAGTACAGGCTACGTGGCTTTCTTT.

The V call is TRBV7-2, the J call TRBJ2-1; TRBD1 is a possible D gene (7 bases). V was clipped by 2 bases and J by 6 bases, with 11 bases between them. CDR1 SGHTA and CDR2 FQGNSA come from the germline V gene. The CDR3 runs 14 residues. CDR3 bases: TGTGCCAGCAGCTTATACCAGGGGGGCAATGAGCAGTTCTTC. It encodes CASSLYQGGNEQFF.

The J gene is TRBJ2-3, the V gene TRBV29-1; 7 nucleotides align to TRBD2. The CDR3 runs to 12 residues. Germline-derived CDR1 and CDR2 are SQVTM and ANQGSEA. J lost 2 bases, V lost 7 bases, and 3 bases had no gene match. As DNA, the CDR3 is TGCAGCGGCCGGGGGGTCACAGATACGCAGTATTTT. Protein product: CSGRGVTDTQYF.

This sequence joins TRBV28 and TRBJ1-3; a possible D gene is TRBD1 (5 bases). The germline CDR1 and CDR2 sequences are MDHEN and SYDVKM. The V gene lost 6 bases and the J gene lost 5 bases, with 17 bases spanning the gap. This CDR3 region has 15 residues. CDR3 nucleotide sequence: TGTGCCAGCAGCCGGGACGGGGCCCAGCGAAACACCATATATTTT. Translation gives CASSRDGAQRNTIYF.

This clone was recorded only once. The chain employs TRBV5-1 and TRBJ1-1; D possibly corresponds to TRBD1 (5 bases). In germline, CDR1 is SGHRS, CDR2 YFSETQ. This CDR3 region has 17 residues. Trimming left V 4 bases short and J 0 bases short, with 19 bases between. CDR3 coding DNA: TGCGCCAGCAGCCGATGGACAAGCACAAATTTGAACACTGAAGCTTTCTTT. Translated: CASSRWTSTNLNTEAFF.

This sequence joins TRBV11-3 and TRBJ1-2, with TRBD1 as a possible D gene (5 bases). Trimming left V 5 bases short and J 7 bases short, with 14 bases between. The CDR3 is made up of 13 amino acids. Germline loops: CDR1 SGHNT, CDR2 YENEEA. This chain's CDR3 is CASSPLGLVGYTF. CDR3 DNA sequence: TGTGCCAGCAGCCCCCTGGGGCTGGTTGGCTACACCTTC.

This chain joins TRBV5-1 and TRBJ2-7; D assignment may be TRBD1 or TRBD2 (5 bases each). CDR1 is SGHRS and CDR2 is YFSETQ in the germline V gene. CDR3 length equals 14 residues. With 3 bases removed from V and 3 bases from J, the gap between germline ends came to 13 bases. The CDR3 reads CASSSKGPFYEQYF. CDR3 in DNA: TGCGCCAGCAGCTCCAAGGGACCGTTCTACGAGCAGTACTTC.

The chain uses TRBV7-9 and TRBJ2-5; 9 bases agree with TRBD1. There are 15 residues in the CDR3. Germline CDR1 is SEHNR and CDR2 is FQNEAQ (reference sequence). V lost 3 bases to trimming and J lost 5 bases; unmatched junction nucleotides: 7. CDR3 bases: TGTGCCAGCAGCTTGGGACAGGGTAGGGTTGAGACCCAGTACTTC. Its protein product is CASSLGQGRVETQYF.

The gene calls are TRBV2 and TRBJ2-3, with no clear D. Germline assignment: CDR1 SNHLY and CDR2 FYNNEI. V shed 7 bases and J shed 0 bases, with 14 bases lying between them. The CDR3 has 15 residues. CDR3 residues: CASTTLQSSTDTQYF. The CDR3 nucleotides read TGTGCCAGCACCACCCTGCAGTCGAGCACAGATACGCAGTATTTT.

The chain is built from TRBV5-5 and TRBJ1-4; tentative D call: TRBD1 (6 bases). V lost 0 bases and J 2 bases, leaving 11 bases between the germline ends. This CDR3 comprises 16 residues. Germline CDR1 reads SGHKS; CDR2 reads YYEKEE (reference sequence). The CDR3 sequence: CASSLANQGTNEKLFF. The CDR3 coding sequence is TGTGCCAGCAGCTTGGCCAACCAGGGGACTAATGAAAAACTGTTTTTT. Full variable domain (outside the CDR3, taken from reference TRBV5-5 and TRBJ1-4): DAGVTQSPTHLIKTRGQQVTLRCSPISGHKSVSWYQQVLGQGPQFIFQYYEKEERGRGNFPDRFSARQFPNYSSELNVNALLLGDSALYLCASSLANQGTNEKLFFGSGTQLSVL.

V is TRBV5-4 and J is TRBJ1-5, with D possibly being TRBD1 (6 bases). Germline lookup yields CDR1 SGHNT and CDR2 YYREEE (reference sequence). Trimming removed 3 bases from V and 3 bases from J, with 13 bases in between. This CDR3 has 15 amino acids. The CDR3 DNA follows: TGTGCCAGCAGCTCTCGGACAGAACCCAATCAGCCCCAGCATTTT. Protein sequence: CASSSRTEPNQPQHF.

V is TRBV7-2 and J is TRBJ2-3, with 9 bases lining up with TRBD2. With V trimmed by 4 bases and J by 2 bases, 7 bases remained unmatched. This CDR3 is 16 amino acids long. Germline CDR1 SGHTA, CDR2 FQGNSA. This chain's CDR3 is CASSSSGTSFTDTQYF. DNA for the CDR3: TGTGCCAGCAGCTCTTCCGGGACTAGCTTCACAGATACGCAGTATTTT.

V is TRBV5-6 and J is TRBJ1-2; 8 positions agree with TRBD1. Trimming at V came to 5 bases and at J to 4 bases, leaving 13 bases not matched to a gene. This CDR3 spans 16 amino acids. Germline V CDR1 and CDR2: SGHDT, YYEEEE. CDR3 in amino acids: CASSPIGAGGGYGYTF. CDR3 DNA: TGTGCCAGCAGTCCCATCGGGGCAGGGGGCGGCTATGGCTACACCTTC.

The sample holds one count of this clone. This chain links TRBV19 with TRBJ1-4; D is ambiguous. CDR1 is LNHDA and CDR2 is SQIVND in the germline V gene (reference sequence). CDR3 size: 15 residues. With 5 bases removed from V and 0 bases from J, the gap between germline ends came to 10 bases. The CDR3 bases are TGTGCCAGTAGTCGTCCGGTTGCAACTAATGAAAAACTGTTTTTT. It yields the protein CASSRPVATNEKLFF.

The rearrangement uses TRBV28 and TRBJ2-5, with a weak D call TRBD1 (6 bases). V was cut by 7 bases and J by 6 bases, with 18 bases left in between. The CDR3 has 14 residues. Germline CDR1 MDHEN, CDR2 SYDVKM. CDR3 residues: CASTLRDTAQTQYF. CDR3 sequence (DNA): TGTGCCAGCACCCTCCGGGACACCGCTCAGACCCAGTACTTC.

The chain couples TRBV7-2 to TRBJ1-5, with a tentative D call TRBD1 (6 bases). CDR3 length equals 13 residues. Trimming removed 5 bases at V and 6 bases at J, with 11 bases between. CDR1 is SGHTA and CDR2 is FQGNSA in the germline V gene. The CDR3 spells CASSLRGGQPQHF. CDR3 bases: TGTGCCAGCAGCCTCAGGGGTGGTCAGCCCCAGCATTTT.

The chain carries TRBV30 and TRBJ1-2; weak D call: TRBD1 (6 bases). The germline V gene encodes CDR1 GTSNPN and CDR2 SVGIG (reference sequence). The CDR3 is made up of 12 amino acids. Trimming left V 2 bases short and J 6 bases short, with 10 bases between. CDR3 in DNA: TGTGCCTGGAGTAACAGGGCCGATGGCTACACCTTC. Its protein product is CAWSNRADGYTF. Filled out from reference TRBV30 and TRBJ1-2, the complete variable domain reads SQTIHQWPATLVQPVGSPLSLECTVEGTSNPNLYWYRQAAGRGLQLLFYSVGIGQISSEVPQNLSASRPQDRQFILSSKKLLLSDSGFYLCAWSNRADGYTFGSGTRLTVV.

This chain links TRBV6-1 with TRBJ2-1; tentatively, D is TRBD1 or TRBD2 (6 bases each). V lost 8 bases and J lost 4, with 15 bases in between. This CDR3 has 14 residues. Germline CDR1 reads MNHNS; CDR2 reads SASEGT. DNA for the CDR3: TGTGCCAGCTCTGCGGAGGGGGTTTACAATGAGCAGTTCTTC. Amino acids: CASSAEGVYNEQFF.

This sequence joins TRBV18 and TRBJ1-1, with D hard to call. Germline assignment: CDR1 KGHSH and CDR2 LQKENI. The CDR3 contains 15 residues. V shed 5 bases and J shed 6 bases, with 19 bases lying between them. CDR3: CASSKNVGEVAEAFF. CDR3 coding DNA: TGTGCCAGCTCAAAAAACGTCGGGGAGGTGGCTGAAGCTTTCTTT.

The chain recombines TRBV6-1 with TRBJ1-5; TRBD1 agrees at 9 bases. J lost 7 bases, V lost 6 bases, and 13 bases had no gene match. Germline V gene data show CDR1 as MNHNS and CDR2 as SASEGT. The CDR3 loop spans 16 amino acids. The DNA for the CDR3 is TGTGCCAGCAGCGAACAGGGGGCGGCGAGTTGGCAGCCCCAGCATTTT. Its translation: CASSEQGAASWQPQHF.

The chain recombines TRBV29-1 with TRBJ2-1, with a tentative D call TRBD2 (6 bases). V lost 7 bases and J lost 9, with 19 bases in between. This CDR3 has 13 amino acids. Germline loops: CDR1 SQVTM, CDR2 ANQGSEA. The CDR3 spells CSARDVNLGEQFF. DNA for the CDR3: TGCAGCGCGCGGGACGTTAATTTGGGTGAGCAGTTCTTC.

The chain is built from TRBV7-9 and TRBJ2-3; D might be TRBD2 (7 bases). Trimming left V 5 bases short and J 5 bases short, with 17 bases between. The CDR3 has 15 residues. Per the germline V gene, CDR1 is SEHNR and CDR2 is FQNEAQ (reference sequence). Here the CDR3 reads CASSRKGGAQDTQYF. The CDR3 region has the DNA TGTGCCAGCAGCCGCAAGGGGGGGGCCCAAGATACGCAGTATTTT.

The rearrangement uses TRBV30 and TRBJ2-3; 9 positions agree with TRBD1. This CDR3 is 16 amino acids long. V lost 3 bases and J lost 2; bases outside the gene matches: 9. Germline CDR1 reads GTSNPN; CDR2 reads SVGIG (reference sequence). CDR3 amino acids: CAWSPGTGWYTDTQYF. Written as DNA, the CDR3 is TGTGCCTGGAGCCCGGGGACAGGGTGGTACACAGATACGCAGTATTTT.

This clone was seen a handful of times. V usage is TRBV2 and J usage is TRBJ1-6; D possibly corresponds to TRBD1 (6 bases). The CDR3 is made up of 14 amino acids. Germline V gene sequence: CDR1 SNHLY, CDR2 FYNNEI. Trimming removed 6 bases at V and 7 bases at J, with 13 bases between. The CDR3: CASRVGGGNSPLHF. CDR3 DNA sequence: TGTGCCAGCAGGGTCGGGGGGGGCAATTCACCCCTCCACTTT.

This clone was picked up a small number of times. The rearrangement uses TRBV11-2 and TRBJ2-1; TRBD1 matches at 11 bases. Germline V gene lookup returns CDR1 SGHAT and CDR2 FQNNGV. V trimming: 3 bases; J trimming: 6 bases; junction bases outside the gene matches: 4. This CDR3 contains 15 residues. For the CDR3, the DNA is TGTGCCAGCAGCTTGGACAGGGGGCAAGGCAATGAGCAGTTCTTC. Its protein product is CASSLDRGQGNEQFF.

This clone showed up just once. J is TRBJ1-3 and V is TRBV19; maybe TRBD1 (5 bases). V was pared by 7 bases and J by 1 base, with 11 bases between. Germline V gives CDR1 LNHDA, CDR2 SQIVND (reference sequence). CDR3 length: 14 residues. CDR3 bases: TGTGCCAGTACCTTCAAGGGGTCTGGAAACACCATATATTTT. This sequence encodes CASTFKGSGNTIYF.

The gene calls are TRBV7-9 and TRBJ2-1; D is perhaps TRBD2 (6 bases). CDR1 is SEHNR and CDR2 is FQNEAQ in the germline V gene (reference sequence). The V end lost 1 base, the J end lost 10 bases, and 11 bases lay between the germline ends. This CDR3 is 13 amino acids long. The CDR3 bases are TGTGCCAGCAGCTTAGTTGGAGGGATCGAGCAGTTCTTC. This sequence encodes CASSLVGGIEQFF.

The gene calls are TRBV2 and TRBJ1-2, with D hard to call. With 6 bases removed from V and 7 bases from J, the gap between germline ends came to 12 bases. Germline V gene data show CDR1 as SNHLY and CDR2 as FYNNEI. This CDR3 has 12 amino acids. CDR3 residues: CASREEGSGYTF. As DNA, the CDR3 is TGTGCCAGCAGGGAGGAGGGATCTGGCTACACCTTC.